The clone carrying this T cell receptor (beta chain) occurred a few times. Profiling relied on immunoSEQ multiplex PCR, and the TCRdb table lists in-frame clones only, not all of them. The sample holds 200,000 or so clones, roughly 84% seen once. This entry belongs to a study of cytomegalovirus exposure and HLA in healthy donors. The V and J ends lost 4 bases and 5 bases respectively, with 8 bases between them. This CDR3 contains 12 residues. CDR1 is MNHEY, CDR2 SVGAGI, per germline. Separation from the roughly 700-subject first cohort characterized the roughly 110-subject validation cohort, to which the donors belonged.

This chain joins TRBV6-5 and TRBJ1-2, with D maybe TRBD1 (6 bases). Material: PBMCs. The receptor comes from a woman younger than 35 in good health and CMV-seropositive. CDR3 in DNA: TGTGCCAGCAGTTTACAGGGATATGGCTACACCTTC. The encoded protein is CASSLQGYGYTF.